This T cell receptor beta chain was captured in a study of cytomegalovirus exposure and HLA in healthy donors (dated by TCRdb to 2016 to 2017). Regarding the complete study: According to an earlier analysis of 550 to 700 of the donors, 200 million or so T cells yielded over 100 million unique TCR beta sequences and about 300 Gb of sequence data. The later analysis used no new phenotypic data to find candidate immune exposures, relying instead on TCR beta sequences and their occurrence across donors. Genome-wide SNP genotypes for about 65% of the roughly 670 donors were used in a later genetic analysis, which treated that subset as a discovery cohort. A later analysis re-examined previously published TCR beta repertoires from more than 600 donors and added high-resolution HLA genotyping to investigate patterns of TCR occurrence. To predict cytomegalovirus infection status, the study brought together high-throughput TCR immunosequencing, statistical association of individual TCRs with disease status, and machine learning. Of the roughly 430 genotyped donors, about 80% fell in the genetic ancestry cluster associated with self-reported Caucasian donors. About 300 gigabases of sequencing data and tens of millions of unique TCR sequences were included in an early release covering about 700 HLA-typed donors. Both class I and class II loci were covered by HLA typing, at four-digit resolution. Roughly five DR-DQ haplotypes were handled as single units for association and clustering, since linkage in the cohort was strong. Among several hundred genotyped donors of the cohort, an average of around 220,000 unique TCR beta nucleotide sequences was sequenced per donor, of which about 18% were non-productive. All discovery cohort repertoires had been generated using a single sequencing platform. The study was designed to test whether signatures of past pathogen exposure could be identified by cataloging public T cell receptors. The number of donors typed differed by locus, with roughly 620-630 for A, B, C, DRB1 and DQB1, 522 for DQA1, 600 to 610 for DPA1, and 450 to 480 for DPB1. An earlier analysis of around 580 of the donors used high-throughput TCR beta sequencing to judge whether each TCR beta V gene segment behaved as functional or pseudogenic. Besides the first cohort of approximately 710 subjects, a separate validation cohort made up of around 120 different subjects was used. Donor age, sex, ethnicity and CMV serostatus were compiled together with the repertoire data. Using immunosequencing, the study profiled T cell repertoires from about 650 subjects and related those repertoires to cytomegalovirus serostatus. Overall study results and their limits: A later analysis found that most CMV-associated TCR beta chains appeared HLA-restricted, with HLA associations seemingly driven largely by CMV exposure. Approximately 16 rarely observed V segments, including chromosome 9 orphons, were excluded from the earlier analysis of several hundred of the donors because counts were too low. In a later genetic analysis, a missense DCLRE1C variant was associated with V-gene and J-gene trimming of TCR beta chains, and the association was replicated in an independent cohort. A group of highly shared sequence variants was considered likely to be a technical artifact of the sequencing pipeline. Only TCR beta chains were sequenced in this cohort, and the absence of alpha or paired-chain data limited detectable features. In both the original and validation cohorts, the classifier was reported to diagnose cytomegalovirus status with high specificity and sensitivity. Linkage disequilibrium might explain the correlated functional status among segregating V segments, but an unknown experimental factor could not be excluded. Compared with equally common non-associated chains, HLA-associated TCR beta chains in a later analysis were more clonally expanded and had lower generation probabilities. A few of the identified cytomegalovirus-associated TCR beta chains were confirmed in vitro to be specific for cytomegalovirus antigens. In an earlier analysis of around 600 of the donors, most TCR beta V segments were observed in productive rearrangements about 90% or about 30% of the time, broadly matching IMGT annotations. Several of the top co-occurrence clusters appeared to be linked to parvovirus B19, influenza, CMV and Epstein-Barr virus, according to a later analysis. Because some donors lacked HLA typing at each locus, the association tests relied only on the typed subset. A later analysis associated some 17,000 TCR beta sequences with specific HLA alleles at a false discovery rate of 0.05. According to a later genetic analysis, donors in an Asian-associated ancestry cluster had fewer N-insertions in productive TCRs than the approximately 630-donor mean. Assigning TCR associations to individual alleles was difficult when HLA alleles, especially DR and DQ, strongly co-occurred. Some IMGT-functional V segments, including TRBV6-2 and TRBV6-3, could not be distinguished by the 87-base-pair reads and were therefore excluded. Roughly uniform sequencing depth across donors was assumed in presence/absence analyses, although this assumption may not hold. Across donors, most TCR sequences were observed very rarely, whereas some public TCRs were present in many individuals. It was suggested by the authors that the approach could potentially be generalized to other disease states and immunological phenotypes. The only immune exposure information available for the cohort was CMV serostatus. In a later analysis, TCR association rates were found to vary across HLA loci, with the most associated TCRs seen for DRB1 alleles and the fewest for HLA-C alleles. A further reported finding was that TCR beta sequences accurately predicted the HLA-A and HLA-B alleles for most subjects in the first cohort. The study listed 170 or so TCR beta chains as associated with cytomegalovirus.

The CDR3 starts with the cysteine, ends with the phenylalanine, and has 12 residues. Solely the CDR3 DNA is kept, with 36 bases framed from the first base. The junction carries 12 bases between V and J, which are trimmed by 5 bases and 8 bases respectively. The germline V gene gives CDR1 as SGHAT and CDR2 as FQNNGV. Of note for this clone: Its binding antigen is unknown. No base quality information exists; no much larger clone differs at one position.

The cohort was made up of around 720 healthy bone marrow donors. Cohort members were all nominally healthy when sampled, although unrecorded immune exposures were likely present. The donor was CMV seronegative and belonged to the group of approximately 320 seronegative cohort members. Each donor provided a peripheral blood sample, and peripheral blood mononuclear cells were used for TCR beta sequencing. Genomic DNA was extracted from the blood cell samples with the Qiagen DNeasy Blood Extraction Kit. The library was produced with the immunoSEQ multiplex PCR assay. For the multiplex PCR, a mixture combining 60 forward primers for TCR Vbeta segments and 13 reverse primers for TCR Jbeta segments was used. A multiplex PCR assay on genomic DNA amplified the CDR3 region of rearranged TCR beta genes. The amplified TCR beta libraries were sequenced on the Illumina HiSeq System as 87-base-pair reads. The authors processed their data as follows. In a later analysis, roughly 80 million unique TCR beta chains were counted across the 690 or so repertoires, and around 11 million of these chains were shared by at least two donors. A nearest-neighbor algorithm error-corrected the raw reads and collapsed the reads into unique sequences, merging closely related sequences to remove PCR and sequencing errors. CDR3 sequences were aligned to IMGT reference sequences to assign V, D and J gene segments. Each retained sequence needed at least a six-nucleotide match to both a V gene segment and a J gene segment. A rearrangement counted as productive if the CDR3 had no stop codons and remained in frame with V and J, and every other rearrangement counted as non-productive. Following IMGT convention, CDR3 was defined as the stretch from the second conserved V-encoded cysteine up to the conserved J-encoded phenylalanine. Sequences without an unambiguous match to a single V gene segment were excluded from the earlier analysis of 587 of the donors. In an earlier analysis of around 590 of the donors, a V segment was called functional when productive rearrangements were above 56.7%, and segregating when the standard deviation between donors exceeded 5%. A statistical classification framework was built to diagnose cytomegalovirus status from the catalog of TCR beta chain sequences. In a later analysis, V and J genes were assigned by comparing TCR nucleotide sequences against IMGT/GENE-DB human TR gene sequences. Using the TCRdist pipeline, a later analysis assigned CDR3 sequences along with most-parsimonious VDJ recombination scenarios. In a later analysis, every TCR beta chain was defined by the combination of its CDR3 amino acid sequence and its V-gene family, and reads without a unique V-gene family were dropped. To address suspected cross-contamination and a sequencing artifact, a later analysis removed roughly 580 highly shared, low-generation-probability nucleotide sequences. A later analysis calculated a clonal expansion index for each public chain from normalized within-repertoire ranks of inferred template counts. In a later analysis, generation probabilities were computed using a VDJ recombination model fitted to out-of-frame rearrangements, and the results were checked against IGoR. In a later analysis, TCR-TCR, TCR-HLA and TCR-CMV co-occurrence was scored with hypergeometric tests, and a repertoire-size bias correction was applied to TCR pairs. To estimate false discovery rates, a later analysis permuted the HLA or CMV assignments 20 times. In a later analysis, co-occurring TCRs were grouped using DBSCAN, and TCRdist sequence similarity was added for clustering within HLA-allele-positive subsets. Repertoires with fewer than 30,000 or more than 120,000 public chains, plus five repertoires with anomalous nucleotide sharing, were excluded from co-occurrence clustering. TCRdb's version of the immuneACCESS table is confined to in-frame rearrangements and falls short of the full clone set. An unresolved V gene accounts for under half of the shortfall where checked; the remainder is of unknown origin. The D gene and trimming were derived from the DNA, and the V and J assignments and clone size from that table. The sample table lists approximately 250,000 clones, just under 80% of them with a count of one. The leading ten clones occupy about 0.47% of the sample.

Sequenced material: PBMCs. In this chain, TRBV11-2 is recombined with TRBJ1-2; perhaps TRBD1 is the D gene, with 6 bases matching. This TCR came from a boy aged 5-17 years in good health and CMV-seronegative. The DNA sequence is as follows: TGTGCCAGCAGCCCCTACAGGGTAGGCTACACCTTC. Its protein product is CASSPYRVGYTF.